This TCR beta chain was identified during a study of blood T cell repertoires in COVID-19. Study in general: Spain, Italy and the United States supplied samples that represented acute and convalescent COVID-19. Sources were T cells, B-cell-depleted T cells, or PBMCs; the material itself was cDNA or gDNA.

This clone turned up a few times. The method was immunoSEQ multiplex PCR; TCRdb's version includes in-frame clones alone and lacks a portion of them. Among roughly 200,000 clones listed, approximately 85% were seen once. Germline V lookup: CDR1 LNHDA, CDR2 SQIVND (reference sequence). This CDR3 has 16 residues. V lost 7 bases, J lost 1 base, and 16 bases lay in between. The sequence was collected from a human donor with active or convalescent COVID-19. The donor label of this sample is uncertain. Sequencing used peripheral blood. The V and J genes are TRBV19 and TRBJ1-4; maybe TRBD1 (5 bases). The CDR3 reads CASTAGGGGTNEKLFF. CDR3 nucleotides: TGTGCCAGTACGGCCGGGGGGGGTGGAACTAATGAAAAACTGTTTTTT.